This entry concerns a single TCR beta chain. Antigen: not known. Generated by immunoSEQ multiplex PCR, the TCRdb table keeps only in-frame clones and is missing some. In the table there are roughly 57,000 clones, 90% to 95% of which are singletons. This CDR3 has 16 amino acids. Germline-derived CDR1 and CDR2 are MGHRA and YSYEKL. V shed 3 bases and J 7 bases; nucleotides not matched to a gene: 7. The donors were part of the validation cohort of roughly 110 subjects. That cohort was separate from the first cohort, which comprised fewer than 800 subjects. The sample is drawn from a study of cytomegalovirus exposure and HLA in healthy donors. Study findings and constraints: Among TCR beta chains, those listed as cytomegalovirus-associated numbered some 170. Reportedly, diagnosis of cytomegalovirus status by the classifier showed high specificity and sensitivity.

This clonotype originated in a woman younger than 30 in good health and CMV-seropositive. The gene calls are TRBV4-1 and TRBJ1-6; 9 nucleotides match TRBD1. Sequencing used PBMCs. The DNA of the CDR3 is TGCGCCAGCAGCCAGGTACCGGGACAGGGAAATTCACCCCTCCACTTT. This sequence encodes CASSQVPGQGNSPLHF.